This entry is about one T cell receptor beta chain. This specimen comes from a study of blood T cell repertoires in COVID-19. Study as a whole: Sites across the United States, Italy and Spain contributed samples from acute and convalescent COVID-19. PBMCs, B-cell-depleted T cells, or T cells provided the cDNA or gDNA that made up the material.

In germline, CDR1 is SGHTA, CDR2 FQGNSA. Trimming removed 6 bases from V and 7 bases from J; junction bases left unmatched: 12. This CDR3 has 15 amino acids. In the source study's methods: Amplification from reference gene primers served as the basis for estimated nucleated cell counts. The repertoire was sequenced with immunoSEQ multiplex PCR; TCRdb's copy has only in-frame clones and lacks some. V, J and clone size derive from that table, while D and trimming were established from the DNA sequence. The data hold about 110,000 clones, with around 90% observed a single time. The TCR sequence derives from a woman in her 30s with acute or convalescent COVID-19. The chain employs TRBV7-2 and TRBJ1-5; the match to TRBD1 covers 7 bases. Sequenced input: peripheral blood. CDR3 region: CASSPTTGYRQPQHF. Written as DNA, the CDR3 is TGTGCCAGCAGTCCTACGACAGGGTATAGGCAGCCCCAGCATTTT.